These 24 T cell receptor beta chains were all obtained from the same sample, sequenced in a study of shared clonotypes between healthy human individuals. Profiling relied on immunoSEQ multiplex PCR, and the TCRdb table lists in-frame clones only, not all of them. Here the sample spans hundreds of thousands of clones, around 97% being singletons. Sequences were obtained from naive CD4+ T cells sorted from blood. Subset meaning: CD45RA+ positively selected. All receptors come from a young woman in good health.

This clone was seen once. This chain uses TRBV28 with TRBJ2-7; no firm D call. The CDR3 runs to 15 residues. V lost 6 bases and J 0 bases, leaving 15 bases between the germline ends. Germline-derived CDR1 and CDR2 are MDHEN and SYDVKM. The chain's CDR3 is CASSITVPGSYEQYF. Written as DNA, the CDR3 is TGTGCCAGCAGCATCACAGTTCCCGGCTCCTACGAGCAGTACTTC.

The chain joins TRBV9 to TRBJ2-1, with unresolved D. The CDR3 length is 15 residues. Trimming shortened V by 3 bases and J by 0 bases, and 10 bases separated the two germline ends. CDR1 and CDR2 from the germline V gene are SGDLS and YYNGEE. DNA for the CDR3: TGTGCCAGCAGCGCGAGACCGGGCTCCTACAATGAGCAGTTCTTC. Protein product: CASSARPGSYNEQFF.

The gene calls are TRBV28 and TRBJ2-3; 16 bases line up with TRBD2. Germline-derived CDR1 and CDR2 are MDHEN and SYDVKM. After removal of 5 bases from V and 4 bases from J, the junction contained 15 bases not matched to a gene. There are 20 residues in the CDR3. The DNA for the CDR3 is TGTGCCAGCAGTGGGACTAGCGGGAGGGCCGGAGTGGCAGTGGCAGATACGCAGTATTTT. Amino acid sequence: CASSGTSGRAGVAVADTQYF. Supplemented by reference TRBV28 and TRBJ2-3, the full variable domain reads DVKVTQSSRYLVKRTGEKVFLECVQDMDHENMFWYRQDPGLGLRLIYFSYDVKMKEKGDIPEGYSVSREKKERFSLILESASTNQTSMYLCASSGTSGRAGVAVADTQYFGPGTRLTVL.

The chain has TRBV7-2 and TRBJ1-1; D unresolved. The CDR3 length is 14 residues. Germline loops: CDR1 SGHTA, CDR2 FQGNSA. V lost 2 bases and J lost 5, with 12 bases in between. CDR3 amino acids: CASSLSAGMTEAFF. As DNA, the CDR3 is TGTGCCAGCAGCTTATCGGCAGGTATGACTGAAGCTTTCTTT.

The chain couples TRBV9 to TRBJ1-1; D is uncertain. The CDR3 is made up of 12 amino acids. Trimming cost V 6 bases and J 1 base, with 7 bases left between them. The V gene's germline CDR1 is SGDLS and CDR2 YYNGEE. CDR3 sequence: CASNNRNTEAFF. As DNA, the CDR3 is TGTGCCAGCAACAACCGGAACACTGAAGCTTTCTTT.

The chain recombines TRBV5-5 with TRBJ2-7, with 14 bases fitting TRBD2. CDR1 and CDR2 from the germline V gene are SGHKS and YYEKEE (reference sequence). V trimming: 4 bases; J trimming: 4 bases; junction bases outside the gene matches: 1. The CDR3 is 14 residues long. The CDR3 nucleotides read TGTGCCAGCAGCGGGACTAGCGGGGGATACGAGCAGTACTTC. Protein product: CASSGTSGGYEQYF.

The chain carries TRBV5-4 and TRBJ2-1; possible D gene TRBD2, 6 bases. The germline CDR1 and CDR2 sequences are SGHNT and YYREEE (reference sequence). This CDR3 is 16 amino acids long. V dropped 4 bases and J dropped 0 bases, with 14 bases sitting between them. The CDR3 sequence: CASSRTSSNSYNEQFF. The CDR3, as DNA: TGTGCCAGCAGCAGAACTAGCAGCAACTCCTACAATGAGCAGTTCTTC. Using reference TRBV5-4 and TRBJ2-1 for the parts outside the CDR3, the full variable domain is ETGVTQSPTHLIKTRGQQVTLRCSSQSGHNTVSWYQQALGQGPQFIFQYYREEENGRGNFPPRFSGLQFPNYSSELNVNALELDDSALYLCASSRTSSNSYNEQFFGPGTRLTVL.

This sequence joins TRBV5-1 and TRBJ2-3; 10 positions match TRBD2. The CDR3 loop spans 16 amino acids. CDR1 and CDR2 from the germline V gene are SGHRS and YFSETQ. V shed 0 bases, J shed 4 bases, and the junction held 5 bases outside the gene matches. CDR3 sequence (DNA): TGCGCCAGCAGCTTGGTCCCTAGCGGGAGTTCAGATACGCAGTATTTT. It translates to CASSLVPSGSSDTQYF. Supplemented by reference TRBV5-1 and TRBJ2-3, the full variable domain reads KAGVTQTPRYLIKTRGQQVTLSCSPISGHRSVSWYQQTPGQGLQFLFEYFSETQRNKGNFPGRFSGRQFSNSRSEMNVSTLELGDSALYLCASSLVPSGSSDTQYFGPGTRLTVL.

The chain employs TRBV27 and TRBJ1-2, with D maybe TRBD1 (5 bases). There are 15 residues in the CDR3. V lost 3 bases, J lost 0 bases, and 11 bases lay in between. CDR1 and CDR2 from the germline V gene are MNHEY and SMNVEV (reference sequence). This CDR3 reads CASSFWRGTNYGYTF. Here the CDR3 DNA reads TGTGCCAGCAGTTTCTGGAGGGGAACTAACTATGGCTACACCTTC.

This sequence joins TRBV5-8 and TRBJ1-5; D unresolved. Germline assignment: CDR1 SGHTS and CDR2 YDEGEE. This CDR3 contains 12 residues. Trimming pared 4 bases from V and 10 bases from J, leaving 12 bases between. The CDR3, as DNA: TGTGCCAGCAGCACGGTAGGACTTCCCCAGCATTTT. It encodes CASSTVGLPQHF.

V and J are TRBV10-3 and TRBJ1-2; a weak D match, TRBD1 (5 bases). In germline, CDR1 is ENHRY, CDR2 SYGVKD. The V and J ends lost 3 bases and 5 bases respectively, with 10 bases between them. The CDR3 consists of 13 residues. Written as DNA, the CDR3 is TGTGCCATCAGTGAATCGGAGGGGTATGGCTACACCTTC. The encoded protein is CAISESEGYGYTF.

This clone appeared once. V and J are TRBV7-3 and TRBJ2-4; TRBD1 or TRBD2 may be the D gene (6 bases each). The CDR3 is made up of 16 amino acids. The germline CDR1 and CDR2 sequences are SGHTA and FQGTGA. Deletions cut 5 bases from V and 2 bases from J, with 16 bases between. The CDR3 region has the DNA TGTGCCAGCAGCCTTGCCTCGGGGGCAACCAAAAACATTCAGTACTTC. Encoded protein: CASSLASGATKNIQYF.

The gene calls are TRBV29-1 and TRBJ1-6; D is unclear. CDR3 length equals 13 residues. V lost 4 bases to trimming and J lost 6 bases, with 10 bases between them. CDR1 SQVTM and CDR2 ANQGSEA come from the germline V gene. In DNA form, the CDR3 reads TGCAGCGTTGGGACGGCGGTTAATTCACCCCTCCACTTT. Translated, it gives CSVGTAVNSPLHF.

The chain uses TRBV28 and TRBJ2-1, with 12 bases lining up with TRBD2. V lost 3 bases to trimming and J lost 4 bases; unmatched junction nucleotides: 1. The germline gives CDR1 MDHEN, CDR2 SYDVKM. The length of the CDR3 is 15 residues. In nucleotides, the CDR3 is TGTGCCAGCAGTTTGACTAGCGGGAGATACAATGAGCAGTTCTTC. Translated: CASSLTSGRYNEQFF.

DNA for the CDR3: TGTGCCAGCAGCTTAGTTGCTAGCGGGAGGTGGAATGAGCAGTTCTTC. It codes for CASSLVASGRWNEQFF. This sequence joins TRBV7-9 and TRBJ2-1; 11 nucleotides align to TRBD2. The CDR3 loop spans 16 amino acids. V shed 1 base, J shed 7 bases, and the junction held 6 bases outside the gene matches. Germline CDR1 SEHNR, CDR2 FQNEAQ (reference sequence).

The chain carries TRBV6-5 and TRBJ2-3, with 8 nucleotides matching TRBD2. Per germline, CDR1 MNHEY and CDR2 SVGAGI. The CDR3 runs to 13 residues. The V gene end was trimmed by 8 bases and the J gene end by 4 bases; junction bases not matched to a gene: 5. The CDR3 DNA sequence: TGTGCCAGCCGGGGGGGGAGGGCAGATACGCAGTATTTT. As protein: CASRGGRADTQYF.

For the CDR3, the DNA is TGTGCCAGCTCACCAGGCTTGAGCGGGAGTGCGAACGAGCAGTACTTC. This encodes CASSPGLSGSANEQYF. The chain combines TRBV18 with TRBJ2-7, with 8 bases aligning to TRBD2. Germline V CDR1 and CDR2: KGHSH, LQKENI. The CDR3 contains 16 residues. With 2 bases clipped from V and 5 bases from J, the junction kept 11 bases outside the gene matches.

A single count supports this clone. The V gene is TRBV5-1, the J gene TRBJ2-5; TRBD2 agrees at 11 bases. Trimming took 5 bases from V and 2 from J; bases not matched to a gene: 5. This CDR3 spans 15 amino acids. The germline CDR1 and CDR2 sequences are SGHRS and YFSETQ. CDR3 in amino acids: CASRQLAGAQETQYF. The CDR3 bases are TGCGCCAGCAGACAACTAGCGGGAGCACAAGAGACCCAGTACTTC.

The chain carries TRBV5-8 and TRBJ2-4; the D gene is possibly TRBD2 (6 bases). V lost 4 bases and J lost 1, with 21 bases in between. The CDR3 runs to 18 residues. CDR1 and CDR2 from the germline V gene are SGHTS and YDEGEE. The CDR3 DNA reads TGTGCCAGCAGCGTGACTAGGATCAGGGACCTCGCCAAAAACATTCAGTACTTC. Translated: CASSVTRIRDLAKNIQYF.

The rearrangement uses TRBV11-2 and TRBJ1-1; 7 bases fit TRBD1. Germline V lookup: CDR1 SGHAT, CDR2 FQNNGV. The ends lost 1 base at V and 2 bases at J; junction bases unmatched: 4. The CDR3 covers 15 residues. The CDR3 region is CASSLGGQVNTEAFF. Written as DNA, the CDR3 is TGTGCCAGCAGCTTAGGAGGACAGGTTAACACTGAAGCTTTCTTT.

The chain joins TRBV10-1 to TRBJ1-4, with D hard to call. The V and J ends lost 10 bases and 6 bases respectively, with 9 bases between them. The CDR3 extends over 11 amino acids. CDR1 WNHNN and CDR2 SYGVQD come from the germline V gene (reference sequence). CDR3 residues: CAKWAHEKLFF. CDR3 bases: TGCGCCAAATGGGCCCATGAAAAACTGTTTTTT.

The genes are TRBV11-3 and TRBJ1-5, with TRBD1 identical over 8 bases. From germline, CDR1 is SGHNT and CDR2 YENEEA. This CDR3 spans 18 amino acids. Trimming cost V 2 bases and J 1 base; bases outside gene matches: 10. CDR3 amino acids: CASSLLTHRQGSNQPQHF. In nucleotides, the CDR3 is TGTGCCAGCAGCTTACTAACTCACCGACAGGGGAGCAATCAGCCCCAGCATTTT.

The rearrangement joins TRBV21-1 to TRBJ1-5; the table's TRBD1 call for D was not verified on the DNA. TRBV21-1 is a documented pseudogene. This CDR3 has 16 amino acids. The CDR3 here is CASSKGGRAMNQPQHF. In DNA form, the CDR3 reads TGTGCCAGCAGCAAAGGGGGCAGGGCGATGAATCAGCCCCAGCATTTT.

The rearrangement uses TRBV2 and TRBJ1-6; 9 bases are a match to TRBD1. The germline CDR1 and CDR2 sequences are SNHLY and FYNNEI. V trimming: 8 bases; J trimming: 8 bases; junction bases outside the gene matches: 7. The CDR3 sequence is 14 residues long. This chain's CDR3 is CASRDRAVYSPLHF. The CDR3 DNA sequence: TGTGCCAGCCGGGACAGGGCAGTTTATTCACCCCTCCACTTT.